Presented here are 24 T cell receptor beta chains from one specimen sequenced in a study of CD8+ T cells in alopecia areata. Following RNA extraction, reverse transcription yielded cDNA that acted as the sequencing template. Profiling relied on immunoSEQ multiplex PCR, and the TCRdb table lists in-frame clones only, not all of them. This sample comprises roughly 110,000 clones, none seen once only. The sample comprised lesional skin. These receptors came from a C3H/HeJ mouse with alopecia areata. MHC haplotype: H2-k.

This clone turned up a few times. Gene names and germline match the mouse. Sequencing ends 4 residues short of the CDR3 end; the germline J gene provides the rest. This chain uses TRBV19 with TRBJ2-7; 9 bases line up with TRBD1. In germline, CDR1 is FNHDT, CDR2 SITEND (reference sequence). This CDR3 comprises 15 residues. J lost 3 bases, V lost 3 bases, and 7 bases had no gene match. The CDR3: CASSKPGTGIYEQYF. CDR3 DNA (partial): TGTGCCAGCAGTAAACCCGGGACAGGGATCTAT.

This clone was picked up a small number of times. These gene names are mouse names. Read data end 4 residues before the CDR3 end; the end is taken from the germline J gene. This rearrangement joins TRBV1 to TRBJ1-1; the match to TRBD1 covers 7 bases. Germline CDR1 reads NSQYPW; CDR2 reads LRSPGD (reference sequence). CDR3 size: 14 residues. CDR3 bases read: TGCACCTGCAGTGCAAACAGGGGAGAGTCA. As protein: CTCSANRGES. The entire CDR3 is CTCSANRGESEVFF.

This clone was detected a few times. At residue 13, the DNA translation does not agree with TCRdb's protein; the protein displayed here is the one encoded by the DNA. The gene symbols are mouse symbols. The read is 3 residues too short to cover the CDR3 end, so that end is filled in from the germline J gene. The chain couples TRBV19 to TRBJ1-3; possible D gene TRBD1, 6 bases. There are 16 residues in the CDR3. CDR1 is FNHDT, CDR2 SITEND, per germline (reference sequence). Trimming removed 2 bases at V and 0 bases at J, with 12 bases between. The CDR3 DNA, read in part, is TGTGCCAGCAGTATCTTCTGGGACAATTCTGGAAATACG. Amino acids: CASSIFWDNSGNT. From start to end, the CDR3 is CASSIFWDNSGNTLYF.

This clone turned up a few times. TCRdb gives a protein that differs at residue 10 from what the DNA encodes, so the protein here is translated from the DNA. All gene names here are mouse names. The CDR3 extends 3 residues past the end of the read, so its final part is completed from the germline J gene. The chain couples TRBV19 to TRBJ1-6; TRBD1 aligns across 8 bases. TRBJ1-6 is placed among ORFs of uncertain function. There are 13 residues in the CDR3. CDR1 and CDR2 (germline): FNHDT, SITEND (reference sequence). J gave up 8 bases and V 5 bases, and 3 bases lay outside the gene matches. The CDR3 DNA, read in part, is TGTGCCAGCAGCGGACAGGGACATTCGCCC. Residues: CASSGQGHSP. The full CDR3 is CASSGQGHSPLYF.

As to this clone: These gene names are mouse names. The read is 4 residues too short to cover the CDR3 end, so that end is filled in from the germline J gene. This rearrangement joins TRBV1 to TRBJ2-1, with 10 bases fitting TRBD1. Losses at the gene ends were 0 bases for V and 4 bases for J; bases not matched to a gene: 3. The CDR3 length is 16 residues. Germline V lookup: CDR1 NSQYPW, CDR2 LRSPGD (reference sequence). The CDR3 here is CTCSADKGQGYAEQFF. The DNA read from the CDR3 is TGCACCTGCAGTGCAGATAAGGGACAGGGGTATGCT.

As concerns this clone: Germline and genes here are mouse. The sequence runs out 4 residues before the end of the CDR3; the remainder is reconstructed from the germline J gene. The chain employs TRBV1 and TRBJ2-2, with no clear D. The V end lost 6 bases, the J end lost 1 base, and 6 bases lay between the germline ends. Germline CDR1 NSQYPW, CDR2 LRSPGD (reference sequence). The CDR3 contains 13 residues. CDR3 bases read: TGCACCTGCAGAACAGAAAACACCGGG. As protein: CTCRTENTG. The whole CDR3 is CTCRTENTGQLYF.

Concerning this clone: Gene and germline names: mouse. The read comes to an end 4 residues before the CDR3 does, leaving the germline J gene to fill in the end. The chain has TRBV1 and TRBJ2-1, with a weak D call TRBD1 (6 bases). This CDR3 has 14 amino acids. The germline V gene has CDR1 NSQYPW and CDR2 LRSPGD (reference sequence). Trimming shortened V by 5 bases and J by 3 bases, and 11 bases separated the two germline ends. The covered CDR3 bases are TGCACCTGCAGTTTCCCAGGGGTCTATGCT. Translating it yields CTCSFPGVYA. The entire CDR3 protein reads CTCSFPGVYAEQFF.

Remarks on this clone: Gene names are mouse gene names. With the read ending 4 residues before the CDR3 end, the germline J gene is used to fill in that end. The chain has TRBV13-3 and TRBJ1-2, with 7 bases identical to TRBD1. CDR1 and CDR2 (germline): NNHDY, SYVADS. The CDR3 is 15 residues long. With V trimmed by 1 base and J by 2 bases, 5 bases remained unmatched. The CDR3: CASSDPGTVNSDYTF. The part of the CDR3 DNA that was read is TGTGCCAGCAGTGATCCTGGGACAGTCAACTCC.

Regarding this clone: Germline and genes here are mouse. The read terminates 4 residues before the CDR3 end, so the remaining end is supplied by the germline J gene. The chain is built from TRBV13-3 and TRBJ2-7, with 12 bases that match TRBD2. This CDR3 has 16 amino acids. V dropped 5 bases and J dropped 0; count of bases not matched to a gene: 6. The V gene's germline CDR1 is NNHDY and CDR2 SYVADS. The DNA read from the CDR3 is TGTGCCAGCAGGACGGGACTGGGGGGAAGCTCCTAT. Amino acids: CASRTGLGGSSY. The full CDR3 protein reads CASRTGLGGSSYEQYF.

Regarding this clone: Gene names are mouse gene names. Read data end 4 residues before the CDR3 end; the end is taken from the germline J gene. The sample contains more than one DNA sequence encoding this CDR3. This chain joins TRBV17 and TRBJ2-7; TRBD2 agrees at 9 bases. CDR3 length: 15 residues. The germline CDR1 and CDR2 sequences are MNHDT and YYDKIL. Partial CDR3 DNA: TGTGCTAGCAGTAGAGATCTGGGGGGGGCGTAT. This translates into CASSRDLGGAY. In full, the CDR3 reads CASSRDLGGAYEQYF.

This clone was picked up a small number of times. The translated DNA and TCRdb's protein are not identical at residue 12; the protein here was translated from the DNA. Gene names follow the mouse nomenclature. The CDR3 extends 3 residues past the end of the read, so its final part is completed from the germline J gene. V is TRBV19 and J is TRBJ1-6; 9 bases fit TRBD1. TRBJ1-6 is marked as an open reading frame, function uncertain. V trimming: 0 bases; J trimming: 9 bases; junction bases outside the gene matches: 4. This CDR3 contains 15 residues. CDR1 and CDR2 from the germline V gene are FNHDT and SITEND (reference sequence). This chain's CDR3 is CASSIDPGQGSPLYF. CDR3 DNA, as far as it was read: TGTGCCAGCAGTATAGACCCGGGACAGGGTTCGCCC.

In regard to this clone: The listed genes are named as in mouse. Read sequence stops 4 residues before the CDR3 end, and the germline J gene provides the missing end. The chain recombines TRBV13-2 with TRBJ2-2; 8 bases match TRBD2. This CDR3 has 16 amino acids. The trim removed 0 bases at V and 1 base at J, leaving 2 bases unmatched. Germline CDR1 is NNHNN and CDR2 is SYGAGS (reference sequence). CDR3 region: CASGDALGGNTGQLYF. Partial CDR3 DNA: TGTGCCAGCGGTGATGCGCTGGGGGGAAACACCGGG.

As concerns this clone: Gene names and germline refer to mouse. The sequenced fragment ends 4 residues before the CDR3 boundary, so the rest is inferred from the germline J gene. The genes are TRBV5 and TRBJ2-1; 12 nucleotides line up with TRBD2. V trimming: 0 bases; J trimming: 5 bases; junction bases outside the gene matches: 2. The CDR3 totals 16 residues. Per germline, CDR1 LGHNA and CDR2 YNLKQL (reference sequence). The CDR3 sequence: CASSQDWTGGDAEQFF. The covered CDR3 bases are TGTGCCAGCAGCCAAGATTGGACTGGGGGGGATGCT.

Of note for this clone: Gene names are the mouse ones. Read data end 4 residues before the CDR3 end; the end is taken from the germline J gene. The chain combines TRBV1 with TRBJ1-1; D might be TRBD1 (6 bases). The V and J ends lost 3 bases and 1 base respectively, with 12 bases between them. CDR3 length: 15 amino acids. CDR1 NSQYPW and CDR2 LRSPGD come from the germline V gene (reference sequence). The CDR3 DNA, read in part, is TGCACCTGCAGTGCCCGACAGGAGGGAAACACA. This translates into CTCSARQEGNT. The entire CDR3 sequence reads CTCSARQEGNTEVFF.

Points on this clone: The genes are named according to mouse. The read is 4 residues too short to cover the CDR3 end, so that end is filled in from the germline J gene. The chain couples TRBV13-3 to TRBJ2-1; 7 bases are a match to TRBD2. CDR1 and CDR2 (germline): NNHDY, SYVADS. The CDR3 covers 16 residues. Partial CDR3 DNA: TGTGCCAGCAGTGATGCAACTGGGGATCGAGGAGCT. Amino acid sequence: CASSDATGDRGA. The complete CDR3 protein is CASSDATGDRGAEQFF.

A few counts support this clone. Any gene name here is a mouse gene name. The CDR3 spells CASSDRDWGVYEQYF. The covered CDR3 bases are TGTGCCAGCAGTGACCGGGACTGGGGGGTTTAT. The chain uses TRBV13-3 and TRBJ2-7, with 12 bases aligning to TRBD2. The read ends 4 residues before the CDR3 terminus; that terminus is restored from the germline J gene. The CDR3 is made up of 15 amino acids. Germline V CDR1 and CDR2: NNHDY, SYVADS.

In this sample, this clone turned up a few times. All gene names here are mouse names. The DNA ends 4 residues before the CDR3 does, and the rest of the CDR3 is filled in from the germline J gene. The same CDR3 is also encoded by other DNA sequences in this sample. The chain recombines TRBV1 with TRBJ2-1; 8 nucleotides agree with TRBD2. Germline assignment: CDR1 NSQYPW and CDR2 LRSPGD (reference sequence). The CDR3 loop spans 15 amino acids. The part of the CDR3 DNA that was read is TGCACCTGCAGTGCAGTAGGGGGGGCGGGGGCT. It specifies CTCSAVGGAGA. From start to end, the CDR3 is CTCSAVGGAGAEQFF.

A few counts support this clone. Gene names and germline refer to mouse. The read finishes 4 residues shy of the CDR3 end, and the germline J gene is used to complete it. The rearrangement joins TRBV17 to TRBJ2-5; maybe TRBD2 (7 bases). Germline CDR1 and CDR2: MNHDT and YYDKIL. V was trimmed by 2 bases and J by 1 base, leaving 10 bases between them. The CDR3 runs 15 residues. The part of the CDR3 DNA that was read is TGTGCTAGCAGTAGACTGGGGGCTTACCAAGAC. Protein sequence: CASSRLGAYQD. The entire CDR3 protein reads CASSRLGAYQDTQYF.

With regard to this clone: Gene names and germline refer to mouse. The read gets to within 4 residues of the CDR3 end, and the germline J gene fills in the rest. The chain uses TRBV19 and TRBJ2-1, with TRBD1 matching 11 bases. Germline CDR1 is FNHDT and CDR2 is SITEND (reference sequence). The V and J ends lost 2 bases and 6 bases, in that order; junction bases with no gene match: 4. The CDR3 length is 15 residues. The chain's CDR3 is CASSIGQGAGAEQFF. The CDR3 DNA, read in part, is TGTGCCAGCAGTATCGGACAGGGGGCGGGTGCT.

This clone was seen a handful of times. Germline and genes: mouse. The CDR3 end is not reached by the read, which stops 4 residues before it; the germline J gene fills it in. This chain links TRBV13-2 with TRBJ1-2; TRBD1 matches 7 bases. CDR1 is NNHNN, CDR2 SYGAGS, per germline (reference sequence). CDR3 size: 14 residues. The sequenced CDR3 bases are TGTGCCAGCGGTGATCGACAGGGTTGGTCC. This codes for CASGDRQGWS. The whole CDR3 reads CASGDRQGWSDYTF.

This clone was detected only a few times. These gene names are mouse names. The read terminates 4 residues before the CDR3 end, so the remaining end is supplied by the germline J gene. The V gene is TRBV13-3, the J gene TRBJ2-1; 7 nucleotides match TRBD1. The CDR3 totals 15 residues. With V trimmed by 4 bases and J by 1 base, 5 bases remained unmatched. From germline, CDR1 is NNHDY and CDR2 SYVADS. This CDR3 is CASSTPQGNYAEQFF. The sequenced part of the CDR3 DNA is TGTGCCAGCAGTACCCCACAGGGGAACTATGCT.

This clone was counted many times. The germline and genes are mouse ones. CDR3 region: CASGGTANTGQLYF. The CDR3 DNA, read in part, is TGTGCCAGCGGTGGGACAGCAAACACCGGG. V usage is TRBV13-2 and J usage is TRBJ2-2, with D maybe TRBD1 (6 bases). The read halts 4 residues ahead of the CDR3 end, with the missing end drawn from the germline J gene. CDR3 length: 14 amino acids. Germline V gene lookup returns CDR1 NNHNN and CDR2 SYGAGS (reference sequence). The V gene lost 3 bases and the J gene lost 0 bases, with 6 bases spanning the gap.

This clone was picked up many times. The gene names here belong to mouse. The CDR3 extends 4 residues past the end of the read, so its final part is completed from the germline J gene. The V gene is TRBV1, the J gene TRBJ1-1, with D possibly TRBD1 on 6 matching bases. V lost 0 bases and J lost 0, with 8 bases in between. This CDR3 region has 15 residues. In germline, CDR1 is NSQYPW, CDR2 LRSPGD (reference sequence). Incomplete CDR3 DNA: TGCACCTGCAGTGCAGACAGGGGAGCAAACACA. This sequence encodes CTCSADRGANT. In full, the CDR3 is CTCSADRGANTEVFF.

This clone was seen a few times. Gene names and germline match the mouse. The CDR3 is cut off 4 residues early in the read; its end comes from the germline J gene. The chain combines TRBV13-3 with TRBJ2-1; 10 nucleotides match TRBD2. The V gene's germline CDR1 is NNHDY and CDR2 SYVADS. CDR3 length equals 14 residues. V lost 1 base, J lost 6 bases, and 1 base stayed unmatched. Partial CDR3 DNA: TGTGCCAGCAGTGATCGGACTGGGGGTGCT. Protein product: CASSDRTGGA. The complete CDR3 protein is CASSDRTGGAEQFF.